These T cell receptor beta chains were read from a single sample in a study of blood T cell repertoires in COVID-19. Generated by immunoSEQ multiplex PCR, the TCRdb table keeps only in-frame clones and is missing some. The table includes 430,000 or so clones, 88% detected once. Sequencing was carried out using PBMCs or T cells enriched from blood (not recorded which). Receptor source: a woman in her forties who had recovered from COVID-19. Each CDR3 is given with its conserved first and last residue.

V,CDR3
TRBV7-2,CASSLAGLAAYEQYF
TRBV3-1/TRBV3-2,CASSQSYRGFVNTEAFF
TRBV27,CASSFRVNNEQFF
TRBV15,CATSRGGQGNYEQYF
TRBV5-8,CASSLIPGENQPQHF
TRBV6-5,CASSWQGSNYGYTF
TRBV7-2,CASSRDSTYNEQFF
TRBV6-5,CASSPGRAQNIQYF
TRBV25-1,CASSGGGLGNSPLHF
TRBV27,CASSWGLAGGNTGELFF
TRBV6-5,CAAYSGHPYEQYF
TRBV24-1,CATAGRRDVGNEQFF
TRBV29-1,CSVDGNLNTGELFF
TRBV29-1,CSVEDQWGGTEAFF
TRBV6-2/TRBV6-3,CASSSPATGNYGYTF
TRBV29-1,CSVGPTGTDTQYF
TRBV30,CAWSARGQGNNQPQHF
TRBV10-1,CASRADRTNTEAFF
TRBV7-9,CASSPVTYEQYF
TRBV25-1,CASSGSGGASGYTF
TRBV6-5,CAILLEDRDTQYF
TRBV9,CASSVLGLTHSDWNNEQFF
TRBV19,CASRRLEDQPQHF
TRBV7-2,CASSPLAGGPGAQYF
TRBV7-2,CASSLVFSRVTGELFF
TRBV7-2,CASSLRGGDEQFF
TRBV10-2,CASSDAQAEAFF
TRBV4-1,CASSQRTSGYTITDTQYF
TRBV3-1/TRBV3-2,CASSQDLKLAGAYEQYF
TRBV18,CASSLRLAGGPLEQYF
TRBV10-3,CAISDTDRDLAKNIQYF
TRBV18,CASSPPTGEGNSYEQYF
TRBV7-8,CASSLAGLASPSTDTQYF
TRBV4-3,CASSQGQGRYGYTF
TRBV6-5,CASSYSNSGLTEAFF
TRBV27,CATRQGLARSYNSPLHF
TRBV2,CASSGKTGQGTEAFF
TRBV10-2,CASSEPEGNTIYF
TRBV14,CASSRTGGSHNEQFF
TRBV27,CASTKTSGRPGETQYF
TRBV21-1,CASSKARAPLVWREGHEQYF
TRBV4-1,CASSRLGQMNTEAFF
TRBV3-1/TRBV3-2,CASRGGVSGTEAFF
TRBV27,CASRRGTGGATNEKLFF
TRBV6-5,CASIEWDRGRYEQFF
TRBV5-1,CASSSDTFSYEQYF
TRBV19,CASSVRRAVSSYEQYF
TRBV27,CASSPPPDRTYTEAFF